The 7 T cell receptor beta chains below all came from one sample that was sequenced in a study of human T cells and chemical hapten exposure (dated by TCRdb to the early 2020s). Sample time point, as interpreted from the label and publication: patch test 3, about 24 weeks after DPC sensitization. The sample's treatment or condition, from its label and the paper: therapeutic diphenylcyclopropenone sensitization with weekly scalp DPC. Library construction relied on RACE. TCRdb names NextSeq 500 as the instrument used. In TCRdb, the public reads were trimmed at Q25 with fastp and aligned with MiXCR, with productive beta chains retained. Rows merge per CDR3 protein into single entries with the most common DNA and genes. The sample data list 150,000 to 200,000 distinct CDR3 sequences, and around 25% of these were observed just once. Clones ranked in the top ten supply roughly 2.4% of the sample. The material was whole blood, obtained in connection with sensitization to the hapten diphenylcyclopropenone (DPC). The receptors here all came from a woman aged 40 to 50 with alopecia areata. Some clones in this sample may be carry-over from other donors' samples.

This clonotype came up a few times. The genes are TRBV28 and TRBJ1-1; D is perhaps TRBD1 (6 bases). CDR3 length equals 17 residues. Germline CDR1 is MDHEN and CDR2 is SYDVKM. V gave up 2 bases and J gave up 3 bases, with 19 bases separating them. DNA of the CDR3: TGTGCCAGCAGTTTACTTTCTTCGGACAGAACCGACACTGAAGCTTTCTTT. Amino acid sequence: CASSLLSSDRTDTEAFF. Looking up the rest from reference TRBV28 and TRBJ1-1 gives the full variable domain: DVKVTQSSRYLVKRTGEKVFLECVQDMDHENMFWYRQDPGLGLRLIYFSYDVKMKEKGDIPEGYSVSREKKERFSLILESASTNQTSMYLCASSLLSSDRTDTEAFFGQGTRLTVV.

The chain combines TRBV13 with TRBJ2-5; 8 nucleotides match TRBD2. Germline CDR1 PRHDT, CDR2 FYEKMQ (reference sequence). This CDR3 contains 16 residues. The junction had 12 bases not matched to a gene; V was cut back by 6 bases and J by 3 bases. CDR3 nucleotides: TGTGCCAGCAGGAGGCGCGGGGGGCGCTCAAAAGAGACCCAGTACTTC. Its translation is CASRRRGGRSKETQYF.

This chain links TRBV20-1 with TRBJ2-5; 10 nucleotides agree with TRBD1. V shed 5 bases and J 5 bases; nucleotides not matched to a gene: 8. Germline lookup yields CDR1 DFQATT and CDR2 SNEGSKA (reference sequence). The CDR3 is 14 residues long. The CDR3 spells CSAYRDRGWETQYF. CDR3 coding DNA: TGCAGTGCTTACCGGGACAGGGGTTGGGAGACCCAGTACTTC.

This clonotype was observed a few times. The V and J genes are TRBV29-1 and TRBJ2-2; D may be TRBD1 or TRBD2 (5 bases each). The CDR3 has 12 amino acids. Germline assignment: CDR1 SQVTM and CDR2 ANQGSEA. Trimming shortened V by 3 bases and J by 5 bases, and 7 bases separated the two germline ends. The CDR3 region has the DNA TGCAGCGTTGAGGGGGAGACCGGGGAGCTGTTTTTT. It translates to CSVEGETGELFF.

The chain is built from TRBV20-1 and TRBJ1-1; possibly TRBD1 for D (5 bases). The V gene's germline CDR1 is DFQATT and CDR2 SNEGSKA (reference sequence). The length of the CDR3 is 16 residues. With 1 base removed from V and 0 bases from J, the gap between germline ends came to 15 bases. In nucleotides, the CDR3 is TGCAGTGCTAGAGTGACGGGGCTGTCCCTGAACACTGAAGCTTTCTTT. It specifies CSARVTGLSLNTEAFF.

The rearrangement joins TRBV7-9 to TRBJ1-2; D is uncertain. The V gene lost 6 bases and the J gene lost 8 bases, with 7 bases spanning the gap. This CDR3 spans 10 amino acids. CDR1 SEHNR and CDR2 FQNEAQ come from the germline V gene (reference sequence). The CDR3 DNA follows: TGTGCCAGCAGTTCATTGGGCTACACCTTC. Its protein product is CASSSLGYTF.

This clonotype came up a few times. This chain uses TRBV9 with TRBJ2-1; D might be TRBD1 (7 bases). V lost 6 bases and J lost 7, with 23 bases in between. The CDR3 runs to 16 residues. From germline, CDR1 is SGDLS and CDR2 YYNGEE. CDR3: CASNSRGQGGVNEQFF. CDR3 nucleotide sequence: TGTGCCAGCAACAGTAGGGGGCAGGGCGGGGTAAATGAGCAGTTCTTC. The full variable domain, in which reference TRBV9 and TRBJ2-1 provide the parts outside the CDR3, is DSGVTQTPKHLITATGQRVTLRCSPRSGDLSVYWYQQSLDQGLQFLIQYYNGEERAKGNILERFSAQQFPDLHSELNLSSLELGDSALYFCASNSRGQGGVNEQFFGPGTRLTVL.